This T cell receptor (beta chain) was found in a study of blood T cell repertoires in COVID-19 (dated by TCRdb to the early 2020s). General notes on the study: Collaborator samples came from the United States, Italy and Spain and covered acute and convalescent phases of COVID-19. The material from the prospective study consisted of cDNA or gDNA derived from T cells, B-cell-depleted T cells, or PBMCs. Deeply sampled blood TCRbeta repertoires from subjects exposed to, actively infected with, or recovered from COVID-19 were included in the dataset. The repertoires were made available in a free public database intended to serve as a resource for research on the immune response to SARS-CoV-2. Samples came from the ongoing ImmuneRACE study (first 160 participants) plus 1,254 subjects from 6 global collaborators. Sample metadata almost always included a de-identified subject ID, COVID-19 status, age in years and sex. Where HLA class I and class II types were available, the types were taken from metadata supplied by the sample provider, not from assay-based typing. Points the paper makes about the study in general: The amount of clinical and demographic metadata varied by source and participant and was provided uncurated.

The germline V gene (reference sequence) gives CDR1 as DFQATT and CDR2 as SNEGSKA. There are 11 amino acids in the CDR3, from cysteine to phenylalanine inclusive. Just CDR3 DNA is preserved here, 33 bases in frame from base 1. V gives up 7 bases and J gives up 9 bases, and the segment between their germline ends measures 15 bases. The collaborating institutions used their own protocols to collect whole blood in K2EDTA tubes. For TCRbeta analysis, collaborators shipped samples in one of three forms: frozen whole blood, isolated PBMCs, or DNA extracted from either of those sample types. TCRbeta CDR3 regions were amplified from genomic DNA using the immunoSEQ Assay, a bias-controlled multiplex PCR. In the authors' own workflow: Nucleated cell counts per sample were estimated from amplification of reference gene primers within the assay. To quantify the absolute abundance of each unique TCRbeta CDR3 rearrangement, sequence reads were collapsed and filtered. For each sample, productive Simpson clonality was calculated by taking the square root of Simpson's diversity index across productive rearrangements. The clones in this table, taken by TCRdb from immuneACCESS, are in-frame only. Not every clone is retained; where verified, under half of the shortfall comes from an unresolved V gene, and the cause of the rest is unknown. The DNA gave D and trimming, while V, J and clone size come from that table. The sample has around 56,000 clones on record, more than 75% of them singletons. The ten largest account for approximately 6.9% of the sample.

Comments on this clone: No antigen is known for it. The input lacks base qualities; no much larger clone sits a single base away.

The material sequenced was peripheral blood. The chain is assembled from TRBV20-1 and TRBJ1-1; TRBD1 could be the D gene, as 5 bases match. The receptor was isolated from a man aged 60 to 69 with active or convalescent COVID-19. The CDR3 region: CSVAGGNQAFF. The bases read TGCAGTGTCGCCGGGGGAAACCAAGCTTTCTTT.